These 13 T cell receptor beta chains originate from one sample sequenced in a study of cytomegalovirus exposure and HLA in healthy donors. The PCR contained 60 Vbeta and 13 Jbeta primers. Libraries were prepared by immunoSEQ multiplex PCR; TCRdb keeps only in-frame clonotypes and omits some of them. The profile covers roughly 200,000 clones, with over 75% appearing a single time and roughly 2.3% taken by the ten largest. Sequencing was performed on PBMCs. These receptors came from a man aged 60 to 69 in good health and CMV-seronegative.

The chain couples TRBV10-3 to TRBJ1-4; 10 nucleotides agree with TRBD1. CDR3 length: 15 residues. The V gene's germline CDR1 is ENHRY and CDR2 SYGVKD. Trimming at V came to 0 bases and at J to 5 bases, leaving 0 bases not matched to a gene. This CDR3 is CAISESGQGNEKLFF. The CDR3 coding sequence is TGTGCCATCAGTGAGTCGGGACAGGGGAATGAAAAACTGTTTTTT.

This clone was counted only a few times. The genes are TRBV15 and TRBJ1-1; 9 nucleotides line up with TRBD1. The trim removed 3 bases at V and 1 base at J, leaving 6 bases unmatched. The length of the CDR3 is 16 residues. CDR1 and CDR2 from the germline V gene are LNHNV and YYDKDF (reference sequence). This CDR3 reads CATSRLRDRANTEAFF. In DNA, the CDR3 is TGTGCCACCAGCAGGCTCAGGGACAGGGCGAACACTGAAGCTTTCTTT.

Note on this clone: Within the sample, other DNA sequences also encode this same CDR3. The CDR3, as DNA: TGTGCCAGCAGTCGGACAGGGGGACCCTACGAGCAGTACTTC. Amino acid sequence: CASSRTGGPYEQYF. The chain links TRBV6-5 to TRBJ2-7; 10 positions agree with TRBD1. CDR3 length: 14 amino acids. V lost 5 bases to trimming and J lost 2 bases; unmatched junction nucleotides: 3. CDR1 is MNHEY and CDR2 is SVGAGI in the germline V gene.

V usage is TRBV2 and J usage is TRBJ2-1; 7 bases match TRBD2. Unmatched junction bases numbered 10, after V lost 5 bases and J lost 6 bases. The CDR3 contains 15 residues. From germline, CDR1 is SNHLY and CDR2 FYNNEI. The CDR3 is CASSPLAAQSNEQFF. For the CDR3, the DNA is TGTGCCAGCAGTCCCCTAGCGGCGCAAAGCAATGAGCAGTTCTTC.

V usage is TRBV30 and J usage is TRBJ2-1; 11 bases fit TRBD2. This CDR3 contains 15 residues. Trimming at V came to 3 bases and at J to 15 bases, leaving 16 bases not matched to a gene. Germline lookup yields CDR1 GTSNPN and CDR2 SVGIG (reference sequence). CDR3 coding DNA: TGTGCCTGGAGCGGCATCGGGACTAGCGGAGATGATTGGTTCTTC. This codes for CAWSGIGTSGDDWFF.

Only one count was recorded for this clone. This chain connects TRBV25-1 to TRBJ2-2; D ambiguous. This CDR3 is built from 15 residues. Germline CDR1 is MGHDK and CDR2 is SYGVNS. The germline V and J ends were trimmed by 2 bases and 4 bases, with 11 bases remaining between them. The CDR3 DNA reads TGTGCCAGCAGTGAACGGGTCTATGGCACCGGGGAGCTGTTTTTT. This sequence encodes CASSERVYGTGELFF.

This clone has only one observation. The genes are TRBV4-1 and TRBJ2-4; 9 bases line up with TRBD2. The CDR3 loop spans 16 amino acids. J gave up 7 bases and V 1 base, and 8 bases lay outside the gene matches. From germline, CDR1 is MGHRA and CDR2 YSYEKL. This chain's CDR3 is CASSQGGGLAGNIQYF. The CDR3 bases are TGCGCCAGCAGCCAAGGGGGGGGACTAGCAGGGAACATTCAGTACTTC.

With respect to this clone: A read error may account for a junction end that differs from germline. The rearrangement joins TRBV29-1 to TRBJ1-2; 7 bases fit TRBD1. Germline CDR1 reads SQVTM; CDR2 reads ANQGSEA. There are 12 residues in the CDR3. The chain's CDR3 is CSVDTGVGGYPF. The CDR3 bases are TGCAGCGTTGATACAGGGGTAGGTGGCTACCCCTTC.

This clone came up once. The CDR3 sequence: CASSLGQGDTDTQYF. In DNA, the CDR3 is TGTGCCAGCAGTTTGGGGCAGGGGGACACAGATACGCAGTATTTT. The rearrangement uses TRBV27 and TRBJ2-3; 7 bases map to TRBD1. The CDR3 is made up of 15 amino acids. The germline gives CDR1 MNHEY, CDR2 SMNVEV (reference sequence). After removal of 3 bases from V and 2 bases from J, the junction contained 5 bases not matched to a gene.

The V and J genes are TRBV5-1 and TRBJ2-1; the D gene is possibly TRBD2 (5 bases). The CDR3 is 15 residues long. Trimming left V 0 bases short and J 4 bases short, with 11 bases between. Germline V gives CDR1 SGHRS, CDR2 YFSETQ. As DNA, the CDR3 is TGCGCCAGCAGCTTGGAAGGTAGCGAGTACAATGAGCAGTTCTTC. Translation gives CASSLEGSEYNEQFF.

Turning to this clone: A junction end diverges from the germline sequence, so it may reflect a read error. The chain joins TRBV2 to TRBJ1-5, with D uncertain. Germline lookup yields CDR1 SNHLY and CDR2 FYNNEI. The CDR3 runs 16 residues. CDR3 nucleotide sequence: TGTGCCAGCGGTAGATCTCGAGATCATAGCAATCAGCCCCAGAATTTT. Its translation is CASGRSRDHSNQPQNF.

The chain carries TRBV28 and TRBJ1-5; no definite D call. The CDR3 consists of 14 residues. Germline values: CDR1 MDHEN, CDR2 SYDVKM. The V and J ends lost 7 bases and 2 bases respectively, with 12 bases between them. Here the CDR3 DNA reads TGTGCCAGCATCCTAAGTGGTGGCAATCAGCCCCAGCATTTT. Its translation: CASILSGGNQPQHF. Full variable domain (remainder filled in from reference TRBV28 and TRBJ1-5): DVKVTQSSRYLVKRTGEKVFLECVQDMDHENMFWYRQDPGLGLRLIYFSYDVKMKEKGDIPEGYSVSREKKERFSLILESASTNQTSMYLCASILSGGNQPQHFGDGTRLSIL.

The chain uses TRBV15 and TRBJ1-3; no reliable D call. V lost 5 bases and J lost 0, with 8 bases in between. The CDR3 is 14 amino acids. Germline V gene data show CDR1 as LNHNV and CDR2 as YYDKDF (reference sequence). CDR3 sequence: CATSLGISGNTIYF. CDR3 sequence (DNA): TGTGCCACCAGCCTCGGGATCTCTGGAAACACCATATATTTT.